What follows are 15 T cell receptor beta chains derived from one specimen sequenced in a study of cytomegalovirus exposure and HLA in healthy donors. With 60 Vbeta and 13 Jbeta primers, the PCR was carried out. Profiling relied on immunoSEQ multiplex PCR, and the TCRdb table lists in-frame clones only, not all of them. This sample has some 220,000 clones, with about 89% found just once. Sequenced: PBMCs. Every receptor here comes from a woman between 18 and 29 years old in good health and CMV-seronegative.

The gene calls are TRBV6-5 and TRBJ1-3; no clear D. Trimming cost V 0 bases and J 3 bases, with 6 bases left between them. Germline V gene lookup returns CDR1 MNHEY and CDR2 SVGAGI. The CDR3 length is 14 residues. The CDR3 DNA reads as TGTGCCAGCAGTTACTCAGAGGATGGAAACACCATATATTTT. It yields the protein CASSYSEDGNTIYF.

V usage is TRBV5-1 and J usage is TRBJ1-1, with a tentative D call TRBD1 (6 bases). Germline CDR1 SGHRS, CDR2 YFSETQ. The CDR3 is 17 residues long. Trimming left V 5 bases short and J 5 bases short, with 25 bases between. CDR3 nucleotides: TGCGCCAGCAGAACCGGTCCGGGCGGGGGGCAGTGGACTGAAGCTTTCTTT. It encodes CASRTGPGGGQWTEAFF.

CDR3 residues: CAISPDQETQYF. The CDR3 region has the DNA TGTGCCATCAGCCCTGACCAAGAGACCCAGTACTTC. V and J are TRBV10-3 and TRBJ2-5; D not certain. The V gene's germline CDR1 is ENHRY and CDR2 SYGVKD. V shed 6 bases and J shed 0 bases, with 5 bases lying between them. This CDR3 comprises 12 residues.

V and J are TRBV27 and TRBJ2-1; 9 bases are a match to TRBD2. J was trimmed by 7 bases and V by 3 bases; bases with no gene match: 10. CDR3 length: 16 amino acids. Per the germline V gene, CDR1 is MNHEY and CDR2 is SMNVEV (reference sequence). The CDR3: CASSFPGGGAVNEQFF. CDR3 nucleotide sequence: TGTGCCAGCAGTTTTCCGGGCGGGGGGGCCGTTAATGAGCAGTTCTTC.

The chain recombines TRBV27 with TRBJ2-1; TRBD2 matches 9 bases. Trimming at V came to 1 base and at J to 6 bases, leaving 10 bases not matched to a gene. CDR3 size: 17 residues. Germline loops: CDR1 MNHEY, CDR2 SMNVEV (reference sequence). Written as DNA, the CDR3 is TGTGCCAGCAGTTTATTGGCCGGGACTAGCTCTGTCAATGAGCAGTTCTTC. The encoded protein is CASSLLAGTSSVNEQFF.

The J gene is TRBJ1-1, the V gene TRBV18; the D is unclear. This CDR3 is 12 amino acids long. The ends were cut back, 3 bases at V and 8 bases at J, with 10 bases in the middle. Germline V gives CDR1 KGHSH, CDR2 LQKENI. The CDR3 sequence: CASSPRAGEAFF. In DNA, the CDR3 is TGTGCCAGCTCACCGCGAGCGGGGGAAGCTTTCTTT.

The gene calls are TRBV10-2 and TRBJ2-3; D might be TRBD2 (6 bases). Germline V CDR1 and CDR2: WSHSY, SAAADI. This CDR3 contains 14 residues. Trimming cost V 7 bases and J 1 base, with 12 bases left between them. The CDR3 reads CASKTQRGTDTQYF. The CDR3 DNA reads as TGCGCCAGCAAGACCCAGCGGGGCACAGATACGCAGTATTTT.

This sequence joins TRBV6-5 and TRBJ2-7, with D tentatively TRBD1 (6 bases). V dropped 7 bases and J dropped 2 bases, with 12 bases sitting between them. CDR3 length equals 13 residues. Germline values: CDR1 MNHEY, CDR2 SVGAGI. The CDR3 DNA reads TGTGCCAGCATGGACAGTTACGCCTACGAGCAGTACTTC. This gives the protein CASMDSYAYEQYF.

V is TRBV6-4 and J is TRBJ1-3, with D unresolved. Germline CDR1 reads MRHNA; CDR2 reads SNTAGT. V lost 7 bases to trimming and J lost 7 bases, with 5 bases between them. The CDR3 contains 10 residues. The CDR3 sequence: CASTPNTIYF. The CDR3, as DNA: TGTGCCAGCACCCCTAACACCATATATTTT.

For the CDR3, the DNA is TGTGCCAGCTCACCCCAGTACCAAGAGACCCAGTACTTC. Its protein is CASSPQYQETQYF. The chain employs TRBV18 and TRBJ2-5; no definite D call. V was shortened by 3 bases and J by 0 bases, with 5 bases between the two germline ends. The CDR3 covers 13 residues. CDR1 is KGHSH, CDR2 LQKENI, per germline.

The genes are TRBV7-9 and TRBJ1-1; D gene ambiguous. Germline V gene data show CDR1 as SEHNR and CDR2 as FQNEAQ (reference sequence). The CDR3 covers 12 residues. Trimming shortened V by 1 base and J by 8 bases, and 8 bases separated the two germline ends. The CDR3 bases are TGTGCCAGCAGCTTAGTCACTGTAGAAGCTTTCTTT. Protein: CASSLVTVEAFF.

The chain links TRBV13 to TRBJ2-7; D perhaps matches TRBD2 (5 bases). This CDR3 is built from 15 residues. Looked up from germline, CDR1 is PRHDT and CDR2 is FYEKMQ (reference sequence). Deletions cut 1 base from V and 6 bases from J, with 16 bases between. The CDR3 loop is CASSLAIRGPAEQYF. CDR3 DNA sequence: TGTGCCAGCAGCTTAGCTATAAGAGGGCCTGCCGAGCAGTACTTC.

The chain has TRBV5-1 and TRBJ1-2, with D tentatively TRBD1 (5 bases). This CDR3 comprises 15 residues. V lost 0 bases and J lost 0, with 9 bases in between. Germline CDR1 and CDR2: SGHRS and YFSETQ. The CDR3 loop is CASSLGGTSNYGYTF. CDR3 nucleotides: TGCGCCAGCAGCTTGGGAGGGACTTCTAACTATGGCTACACCTTC.

The rearrangement uses TRBV6-4 and TRBJ2-1; possibly TRBD2 for D (6 bases). Trimming pared 7 bases from V and 9 bases from J, leaving 22 bases between. Germline values: CDR1 MRHNA, CDR2 SNTAGT. The CDR3 has 15 residues. DNA of the CDR3: TGTGCCAGCAAATCGGCTGCCCTTGGGACTGGTGAGCAGTTCTTC. Protein product: CASKSAALGTGEQFF.

This rearrangement joins TRBV7-2 to TRBJ1-5, with a tentative D call TRBD1 (5 bases). V lost 2 bases, J lost 3 bases, and 11 bases lay in between. The CDR3 sequence is 15 residues long. The germline gives CDR1 SGHTA, CDR2 FQGNSA. The CDR3 nucleotides are TGTGCCAGCAGCTTATCCCTACAGGTCAATCAGCCCCAGCATTTT. Translating it yields CASSLSLQVNQPQHF.